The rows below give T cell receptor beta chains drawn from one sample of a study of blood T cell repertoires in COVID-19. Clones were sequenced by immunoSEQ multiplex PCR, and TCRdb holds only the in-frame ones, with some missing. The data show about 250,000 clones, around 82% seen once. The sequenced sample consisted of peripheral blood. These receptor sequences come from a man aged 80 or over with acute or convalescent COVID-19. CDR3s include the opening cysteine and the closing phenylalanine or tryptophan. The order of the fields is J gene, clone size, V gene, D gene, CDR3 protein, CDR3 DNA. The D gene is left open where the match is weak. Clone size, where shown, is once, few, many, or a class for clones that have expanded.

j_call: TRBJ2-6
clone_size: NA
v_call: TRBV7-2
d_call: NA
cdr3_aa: CASSLTTGSPGGANVLTF
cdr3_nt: TGTGCCAGCAGCTTAACGACAGGCTCTCCTGGTGGGGCCAACGTCCTGACTTTC

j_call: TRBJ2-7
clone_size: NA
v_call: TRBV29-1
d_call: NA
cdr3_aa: CSVQGTYEQYF
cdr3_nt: TGCAGCGTACAGGGTACCTACGAGCAGTACTTC

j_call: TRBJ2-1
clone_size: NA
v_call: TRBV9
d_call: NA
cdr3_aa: CASSVSSGDWNEQFF
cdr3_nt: TGTGCCAGCAGCGTTAGCTCGGGAGATTGGAATGAGCAGTTCTTC

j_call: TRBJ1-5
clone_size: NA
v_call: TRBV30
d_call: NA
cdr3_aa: CAWSGQNQPQHF
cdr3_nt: TGTGCCTGGAGTGGACAGAATCAGCCCCAGCATTTT

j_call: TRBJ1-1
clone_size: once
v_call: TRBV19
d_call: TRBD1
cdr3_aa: CASSQDRSTEAFF
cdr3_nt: TGTGCCAGTAGTCAGGACAGGAGCACTGAAGCTTTCTTT

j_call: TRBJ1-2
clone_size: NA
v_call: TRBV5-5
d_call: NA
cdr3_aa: CASSLVDSLYGYTF
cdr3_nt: TGTGCCAGCAGCTTGGTCGACAGCCTCTATGGCTACACCTTC

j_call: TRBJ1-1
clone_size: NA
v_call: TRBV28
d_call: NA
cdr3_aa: CASSFSGLAEAFF
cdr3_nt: TGTGCCAGCAGTTTCTCAGGGCTCGCTGAAGCTTTCTTT

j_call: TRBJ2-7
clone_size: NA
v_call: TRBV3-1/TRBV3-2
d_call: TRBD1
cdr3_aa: CASSQPTPGQLTEQYF
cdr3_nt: TGTGCCAGCAGCCAACCTACCCCGGGACAGCTAACCGAGCAGTACTTC

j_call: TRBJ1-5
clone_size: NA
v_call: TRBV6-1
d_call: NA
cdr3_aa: CASSDLQYNQPQHF
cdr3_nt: TGTGCCAGCAGTGATCTACAGTACAATCAGCCCCAGCATTTT

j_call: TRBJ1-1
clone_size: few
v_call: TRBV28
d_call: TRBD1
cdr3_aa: CASSLYGQGAAFF
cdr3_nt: TGTGCCAGCAGCCTGTACGGACAGGGGGCCGCTTTCTTT

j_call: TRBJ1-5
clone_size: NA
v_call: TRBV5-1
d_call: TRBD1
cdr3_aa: CASSYGTGDQPQHF
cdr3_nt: TGCGCCAGCAGCTACGGGACAGGCGACCAGCCCCAGCATTTT

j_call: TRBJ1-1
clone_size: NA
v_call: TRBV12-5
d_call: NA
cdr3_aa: CASAMDLNTEAFF
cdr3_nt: TGTGCTAGTGCCATGGACTTGAACACTGAAGCTTTCTTT

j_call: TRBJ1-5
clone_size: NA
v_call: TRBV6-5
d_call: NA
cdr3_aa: CASSTDNQPQHF
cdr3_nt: TGTGCCAGCAGCACAGACAATCAGCCCCAGCATTTT

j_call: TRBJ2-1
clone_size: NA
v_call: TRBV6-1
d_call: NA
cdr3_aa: CASSDWLDRTFF
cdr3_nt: TGTGCCAGCAGTGATTGGCTGGACAGAACGTTCTTC

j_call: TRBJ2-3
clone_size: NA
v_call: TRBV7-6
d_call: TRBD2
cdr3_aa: CASSLGTSGEGYTQYF
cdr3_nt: TGTGCCAGCAGCTTGGGGACTAGCGGGGAAGGGTATACGCAGTATTTT

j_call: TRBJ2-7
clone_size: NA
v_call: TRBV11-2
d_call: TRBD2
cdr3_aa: CASSPRLAVSYEQYF
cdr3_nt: TGTGCCAGCAGCCCCCGGCTAGCGGTCTCCTACGAGCAGTACTTC

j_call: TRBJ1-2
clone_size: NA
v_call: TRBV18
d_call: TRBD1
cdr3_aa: CASSPNELGTGGYGYTF
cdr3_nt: TGTGCCAGCTCACCAAACGAGCTCGGGACAGGGGGCTATGGCTACACCTTC

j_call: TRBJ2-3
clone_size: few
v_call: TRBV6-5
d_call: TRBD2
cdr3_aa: CASSRGWGGDTQYF
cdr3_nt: TGTGCCAGCAGTAGGGGTTGGGGGGGAGATACGCAGTATTTT

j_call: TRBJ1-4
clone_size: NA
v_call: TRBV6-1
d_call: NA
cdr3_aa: CASSDRGFTGLFF
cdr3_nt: TGTGCCAGCAGTGATAGGGGCTTCACGGGACTGTTTTTT

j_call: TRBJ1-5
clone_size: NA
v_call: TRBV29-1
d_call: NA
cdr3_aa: CSVLLQGAHQPQHF
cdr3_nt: TGCAGCGTCCTACTACAGGGTGCCCATCAGCCCCAGCATTTT

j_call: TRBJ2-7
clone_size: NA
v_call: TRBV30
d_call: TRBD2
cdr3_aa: CAWIRAGEEQYF
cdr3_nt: TGTGCCTGGATCAGGGCGGGGGAGGAGCAGTACTTC

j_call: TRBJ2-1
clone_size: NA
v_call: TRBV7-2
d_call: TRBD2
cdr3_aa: CASSLLAGGRNEQFF
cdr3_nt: TGTGCCAGCAGTTTACTAGCGGGGGGCAGGAATGAGCAGTTCTTC

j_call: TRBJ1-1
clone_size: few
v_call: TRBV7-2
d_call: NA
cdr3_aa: CASSLEARLEAFF
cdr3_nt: TGTGCCAGCAGCTTAGAGGCCAGGCTCGAAGCTTTCTTT

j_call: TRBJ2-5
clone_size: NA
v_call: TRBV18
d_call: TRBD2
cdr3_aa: CASSPLAGRETQYF
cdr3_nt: TGTGCCAGCTCACCACTAGCGGGAAGGGAGACCCAGTACTTC

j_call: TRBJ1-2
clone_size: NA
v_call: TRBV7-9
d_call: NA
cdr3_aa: CASTSYTGVGGYTF
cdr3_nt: TGTGCCAGCACCTCTTATACGGGAGTGGGTGGCTACACCTTC

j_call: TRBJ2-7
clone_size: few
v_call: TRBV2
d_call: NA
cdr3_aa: CASSERRTYEQYF
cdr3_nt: TGTGCCAGCAGTGAAAGGCGGACCTACGAGCAGTACTTC

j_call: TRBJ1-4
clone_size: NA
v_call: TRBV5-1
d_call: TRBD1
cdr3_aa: CASSLGVTGSVEKLFF
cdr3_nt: TGCGCCAGCAGCTTAGGAGTGACAGGGTCAGTTGAAAAACTGTTTTTT

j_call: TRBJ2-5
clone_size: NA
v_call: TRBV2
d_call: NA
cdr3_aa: CASRGGGQETQYF
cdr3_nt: TGTGCCAGTCGGGGAGGGGGTCAAGAGACCCAGTACTTC

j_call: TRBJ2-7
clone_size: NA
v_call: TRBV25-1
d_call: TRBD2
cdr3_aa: CASSAGLGSGSYEQYF
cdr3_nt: TGTGCCAGCAGTGCCGGTCTGGGCAGCGGGAGCTACGAGCAGTACTTC

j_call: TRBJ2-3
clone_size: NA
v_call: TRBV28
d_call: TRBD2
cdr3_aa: CASSLLAGGQDTQYF
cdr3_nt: TGTGCCAGCAGTTTACTAGCGGGAGGGCAGGATACGCAGTATTTT

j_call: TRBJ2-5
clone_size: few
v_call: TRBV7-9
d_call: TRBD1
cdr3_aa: CASSSKQGAETQYF
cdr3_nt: TGTGCCAGCAGCTCGAAACAGGGGGCAGAGACCCAGTACTTC

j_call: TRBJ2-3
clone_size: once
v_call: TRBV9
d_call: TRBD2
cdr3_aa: CASSFLAGGPTDTQYF
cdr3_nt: TGTGCCAGCAGCTTTCTAGCGGGGGGGCCTACAGATACGCAGTATTTT

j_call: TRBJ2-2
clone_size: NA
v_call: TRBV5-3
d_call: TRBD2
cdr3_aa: CARSRSKTTSGLNTGELFF
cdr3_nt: TGTGCCAGAAGCCGATCAAAAACAACTAGCGGCCTAAACACCGGGGAGCTGTTTTTT

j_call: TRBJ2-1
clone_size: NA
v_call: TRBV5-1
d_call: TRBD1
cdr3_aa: CASSDRDSNYNEQFF
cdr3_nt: TGCGCCAGCAGCGACCGGGACAGCAACTACAATGAGCAGTTCTTC

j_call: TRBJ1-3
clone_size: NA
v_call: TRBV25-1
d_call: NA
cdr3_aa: CASSAASGGNTIYF
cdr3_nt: TGTGCCAGCAGCGCGGCCTCGGGTGGAAACACCATATATTTT

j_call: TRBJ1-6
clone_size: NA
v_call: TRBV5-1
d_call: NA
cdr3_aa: CASSLAAGEGTTLHF
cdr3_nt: TGCGCCAGCAGCTTGGCTGCAGGGGAGGGGACCACCCTCCACTTT

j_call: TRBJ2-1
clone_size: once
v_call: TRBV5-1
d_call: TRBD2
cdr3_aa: CASRGLAGEKNNEQFF
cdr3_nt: TGCGCCAGCAGAGGACTAGCGGGGGAGAAGAACAATGAGCAGTTCTTC

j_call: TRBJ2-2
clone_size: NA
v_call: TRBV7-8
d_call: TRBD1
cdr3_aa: CASSLAGGYTGELFF
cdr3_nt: TGTGCCAGCAGCTTGGCAGGGGGCTACACCGGGGAGCTGTTTTTT

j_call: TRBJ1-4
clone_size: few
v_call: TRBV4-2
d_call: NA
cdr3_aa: CASSQDPGEEKLFF
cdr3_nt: TGTGCCAGCAGCCAAGATCCGGGGGAGGAAAAACTGTTTTTT

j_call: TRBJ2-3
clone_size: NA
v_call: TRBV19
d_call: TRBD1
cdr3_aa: CASSIGQGGTDTQYF
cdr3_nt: TGTGCCAGTAGTATCGGACAGGGGGGCACAGATACGCAGTATTTT

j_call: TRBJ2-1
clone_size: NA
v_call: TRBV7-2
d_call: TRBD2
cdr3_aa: CASSLASSGTYNEQFF
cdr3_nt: TGTGCCAGCAGCTTAGCCTCTAGCGGAACCTACAATGAGCAGTTCTTC

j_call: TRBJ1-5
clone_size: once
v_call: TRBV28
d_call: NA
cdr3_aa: CASTPVGNQPQHF
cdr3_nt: TGTGCCAGCACCCCAGTGGGCAATCAGCCCCAGCATTTT

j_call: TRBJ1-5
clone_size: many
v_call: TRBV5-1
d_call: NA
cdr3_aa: CASSLEGVSNQPQHF
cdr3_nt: TGCGCCAGCAGCTTGGAAGGGGTTAGCAATCAGCCCCAGCATTTT

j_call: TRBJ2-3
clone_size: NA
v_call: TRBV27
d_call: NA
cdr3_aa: CASSPANRPDTQYF
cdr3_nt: TGTGCCAGCAGTCCAGCGAACCGCCCAGATACGCAGTATTTT

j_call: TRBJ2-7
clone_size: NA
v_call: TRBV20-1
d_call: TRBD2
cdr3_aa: CSASRGAGPYEQYF
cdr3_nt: TGCAGTGCTAGTCGTGGAGCGGGACCCTACGAGCAGTACTTC

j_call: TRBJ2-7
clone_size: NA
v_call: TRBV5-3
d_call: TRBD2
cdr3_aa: CARSFWTSGTYSYEQYF
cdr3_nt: TGTGCCAGAAGCTTTTGGACTAGCGGTACCTACTCCTACGAGCAGTACTTC

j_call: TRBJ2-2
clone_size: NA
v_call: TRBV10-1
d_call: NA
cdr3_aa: CASSYGGLTGELFF
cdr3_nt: TGCGCCAGCAGTTATGGCGGTCTCACCGGGGAGCTGTTTTTT

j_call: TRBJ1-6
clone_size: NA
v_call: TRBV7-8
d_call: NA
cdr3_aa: CASSPVYGGGGSPLHF
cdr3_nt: TGTGCCAGCAGCCCCGTTTATGGGGGGGGAGGTTCACCCCTCCACTTT

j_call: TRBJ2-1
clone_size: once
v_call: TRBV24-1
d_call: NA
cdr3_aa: CATSDFTGEFNNEQFF
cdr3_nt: TGTGCCACCAGTGATTTCACGGGGGAGTTCAACAATGAGCAGTTCTTC

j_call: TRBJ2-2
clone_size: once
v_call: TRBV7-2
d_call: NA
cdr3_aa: CASSLVLQTPTGELFF
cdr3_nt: TGTGCCAGCAGCTTAGTATTACAAACCCCCACCGGGGAGCTGTTTTTT

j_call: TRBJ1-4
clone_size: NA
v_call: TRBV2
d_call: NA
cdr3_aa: CASIRATNEKLFF
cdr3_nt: TGTGCCAGCATACGGGCAACTAATGAAAAACTGTTTTTT

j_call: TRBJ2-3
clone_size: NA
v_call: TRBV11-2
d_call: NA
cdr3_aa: CASSLDQGCTDTQYF
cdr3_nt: TGTGCCAGCAGCTTAGATCAGGGGTGCACAGATACGCAGTATTTT

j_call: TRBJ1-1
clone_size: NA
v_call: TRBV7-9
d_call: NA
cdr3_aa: CASSQEVNTEAFF
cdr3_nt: TGTGCCAGCAGCCAGGAGGTGAACACTGAAGCTTTCTTT

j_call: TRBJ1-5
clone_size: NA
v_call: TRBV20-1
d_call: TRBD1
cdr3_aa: CSASRGPGNQPQHF
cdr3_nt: TGCAGTGCTAGTAGGGGGCCTGGCAATCAGCCCCAGCATTTT

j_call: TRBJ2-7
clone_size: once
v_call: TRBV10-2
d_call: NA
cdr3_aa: CASSENGFGFGNEQYF
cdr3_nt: TGCGCCAGCAGTGAGAATGGGTTTGGGTTCGGGAACGAGCAGTACTTC

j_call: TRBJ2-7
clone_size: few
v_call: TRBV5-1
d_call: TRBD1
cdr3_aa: CASSFWTGGAAYEQYF
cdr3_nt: TGCGCCAGCAGCTTTTGGACAGGGGGGGCCGCCTACGAGCAGTACTTC